Detailed here is one T cell receptor (beta chain). The target antigen is unknown. The data belong to a study of regulatory T cells in long-lasting Graves disease. Study as a whole: Treatment with antithyroid drugs for over 5 years, together with positive TSH receptor antibodies, meant persistent Graves' disease. Overall study results and limits: Not thyroid tissue but only peripheral blood was studied. With 2,500 to 3,500 shared public clonotypes, persistent patients exceeded new patients, who shared approximately 880. Persistent disease exhibited a predilection for TRBV28, TRBJ1-2 and TRBJ2-5.

CDR3 length: 13 amino acids. V was clipped by 7 bases and J by 6 bases, with 13 bases between them. Looked up from germline, CDR1 is SGDLS and CDR2 is YYNGEE. Stated time point: persistent/refractory GD, antithyroid drugs over 5 years with positive TRAb. RNA from PBMCs was the source of the TCR library. Construction of the TCR beta libraries employed iRepertoire HTBI primers in conjunction with Arm-PCR of CDR3 regions. TCRdb used MiXCR to reprocess the multiplex PCR reads, holding one entry per CDR3 protein. The profile shows 400,000 to 600,000 distinct CDR3 sequences, 20% to 25% of them singletons. The chain recombines TRBV9 with TRBJ2-2, with TRBD2 as a possible D gene (6 bases). The sample was peripheral blood mononuclear cells (PBMCs), taken when the disease was refractory, from a patient treated with antithyroid drugs. The TCR originated in a female donor with Graves disease. This CDR3 reads CASRDGSSGELFF. The DNA for the CDR3 is TGTGCCAGCCGGGACGGGAGCTCCGGGGAGCTGTTTTTT.